The rows below give T cell receptor beta chains drawn from one sample of a study of graft-versus-host responses after intestinal transplantation. Clones were sequenced by immunoSEQ multiplex PCR, and TCRdb holds only the in-frame ones, with some missing. The sample contains under 150,000 clones, roughly 96% of which appear only once. Their antigen targets remain unknown. Source: unstimulated CD8+ T cells sorted from spleen or lymph node cells, taken before intestinal transplant. These receptors were collected from a human donor who received an intestinal transplant. The conserved cysteine and the conserved F or W are not part of the CDR3 here.

J,V,CDR3
TRBJ1-5,TRBV19,ASSLTAGEGAAVYSNQPQH
TRBJ1-4,TRBV9,ASGNEKLF
TRBJ2-1,TRBV5-1,ASSSPDGSSYNEQF
TRBJ2-7,TRBV5-4,ASSLGPGQAGYEQY
TRBJ2-3,TRBV5-8,ASSLGVGQGADTQY
TRBJ1-2,TRBV9,ASSSSRGTGTLYGYT
TRBJ2-3,TRBV7-2,ASSPNRRQSTDTQY
TRBJ2-7,TRBV18,ASSPWDRGPYEQY
TRBJ2-7,TRBV9,ASSVGGSEVDEQY
TRBJ2-1,TRBV19,ASSNSGPLYNEQF
TRBJ1-5,TRBV15,ATSRLGRLNQPQH
TRBJ1-1,TRBV27,ASRRAVPVAFTEAF
TRBJ2-7,TRBV5-1,ASSPQGGYEQY
TRBJ2-1,TRBV9,ASSVGGGTNEQF
TRBJ1-5,TRBV9,ASSVSIGQPQH
TRBJ1-5,TRBV21-1,ASSKENHNPNQPQH
TRBJ2-2,TRBV29-1,SVGPADGGELF
TRBJ1-2,TRBV4-1,ASSGTGFYGYT
TRBJ2-1,TRBV30,AWGDRGVEQF
TRBJ2-2,TRBV10-3,AIKDRENTGELF
TRBJ1-1,TRBV19,ASSSAIEAF
TRBJ2-3,TRBV11-2,ASSTRTSGGTDTQY
TRBJ2-2,TRBV9,ASSQWGSTGELF
TRBJ1-1,TRBV5-6,ASSSERVIRPEAF
TRBJ1-2,TRBV7-9,ASSRPSPNGYT
TRBJ2-1,TRBV7-2,ASSSPELAGGLNEQF
TRBJ2-7,TRBV28,ASSLGQYEQY
TRBJ2-1,TRBV4-2,ASSLNRINEQF
TRBJ2-1,TRBV9,ASSAGGDSHNEQF